Below, 16 T cell receptor beta chains from the same sample are listed, as sequenced in a study of T-cell reconstitution after alpha-beta-depleted transplantation in children. During its preparation, the TCRbeta library received unique molecular identifiers. TCRdb reprocessed the PCR reads via MiXCR and lists one record per CDR3 protein. Of just over 950,000 distinct CDR3 sequences in the sample, under 30% were seen once. The source material was PBMCs, mostly from graft donor cells, sampled 360 days after TCRalphabeta/CD19-depleted stem cell transplant. Source of these receptors: a boy under two years old who had a stem cell transplant for SCID, so the T cells may come from the graft donor.

The chain combines TRBV2 with TRBJ2-5, with TRBD1 matching 7 bases. Trimming cost V 10 bases and J 1 base; bases outside gene matches: 6. From germline, CDR1 is SNHLY and CDR2 FYNNEI. The CDR3 totals 13 residues. The CDR3 sequence: CATYSGGQETQYF. The CDR3 coding sequence is TGTGCCACATATTCAGGGGGCCAAGAGACCCAGTACTTC.

The V call is TRBV4-3, the J call TRBJ2-1; 7 bases fit TRBD2. CDR1 LGHNA and CDR2 YSLEER come from the germline V gene. The CDR3 extends over 17 amino acids. J was trimmed by 0 bases and V by 0 bases; bases with no gene match: 5. In DNA form, the CDR3 reads TGCGCCAGCAGCCAAGATTTAAGGACTAGCTCCTACAATGAGCAGTTCTTC. This sequence encodes CASSQDLRTSSYNEQFF.

The chain combines TRBV5-1 with TRBJ2-7; D is uncertain. The V gene lost 4 bases and the J gene lost 2 bases, with 16 bases spanning the gap. The CDR3 covers 15 residues. CDR1 is SGHRS, CDR2 YFSETQ, per germline. The CDR3 region is CASSMDLTRTYEQYF. For the CDR3, the DNA is TGCGCCAGCAGCATGGACCTGACAAGGACCTACGAGCAGTACTTC.

This clonotype has more than one count but fewer than ten. The V gene is TRBV12-3 or TRBV12-4, the J gene TRBJ1-5; maybe TRBD1 (6 bases). The germline V and J ends were trimmed by 6 bases and 5 bases, with 11 bases remaining between them. The CDR3 is 13 residues long. The CDR3 region is CASRRRGDQPQHF. CDR3 sequence (DNA): TGTGCCAGCAGGCGAAGGGGGGATCAGCCCCAGCATTTT.

The CDR3 spells CASSWDRWWETQYF. The CDR3 coding sequence is TGTGCCAGCAGCTGGGACCGATGGTGGGAGACCCAGTACTTC. V and J are TRBV7-9 and TRBJ2-5; D may be TRBD1 or TRBD2 (5 bases each). Between the trimmed V and J ends, which lost 4 bases and 5 bases, there was a span of 14 bases. CDR1 is SEHNR, CDR2 FQNEAQ, per germline (reference sequence). The CDR3 is 14 residues long.

This clonotype has at least ten counts. This CDR3 reads CASSPGTGGSYEQYF. DNA of the CDR3: TGCGCCAGCAGCCCGGGGACAGGGGGCTCCTACGAGCAGTACTTC. This chain connects TRBV5-1 to TRBJ2-7, with 11 bases fitting TRBD1. The CDR3 consists of 15 residues. The germline CDR1 and CDR2 sequences are SGHRS and YFSETQ. The V and J ends lost 4 bases and 0 bases, in that order; junction bases with no gene match: 3.

In its sample, this clonotype was seen a few times. The J gene is TRBJ2-5, the V gene TRBV27, with D perhaps TRBD1 (5 bases). This CDR3 spans 14 amino acids. Germline V lookup: CDR1 MNHEY, CDR2 SMNVEV (reference sequence). The V gene lost 5 bases and the J gene lost 0 bases, with 10 bases spanning the gap. The CDR3 coding sequence is TGTGCCAGCAGTCTTGCGGACAACCAAGAGACCCAGTACTTC. It codes for CASSLADNQETQYF.

V gene TRBV20-1 combines with J gene TRBJ2-1, with 7 bases fitting TRBD2. Germline CDR1 and CDR2: DFQATT and SNEGSKA (reference sequence). CDR3 length: 11 residues. Trimming removed 6 bases from V and 7 bases from J; junction bases left unmatched: 3. The DNA for the CDR3 is TGCAGTGCCCGGACTAGTAATGAGCAGTTCTTC. Translation gives CSARTSNEQFF.

This clonotype was seen a handful of times. The chain carries TRBV12-3 or TRBV12-4 and TRBJ2-7; 14 bases map to TRBD2. With 6 bases clipped from V and 0 bases from J, the junction kept 7 bases outside the gene matches. This CDR3 has 17 amino acids. CDR3 DNA: TGTGCCAGCAGCCGGACTAGCGGGAGGCCCAGCTCCTACGAGCAGTACTTC. Encoded protein: CASSRTSGRPSSYEQYF.

This clonotype was seen more than once but under ten times. V gene TRBV5-1 combines with J gene TRBJ2-2; D is possibly TRBD1 (5 bases). Trimming removed 3 bases at V and 4 bases at J, with 16 bases between. The germline gives CDR1 SGHRS, CDR2 YFSETQ. The CDR3 is made up of 16 amino acids. The chain's CDR3 is CASSSLGVPITGELFF. As DNA, the CDR3 is TGCGCCAGCAGCTCCCTAGGGGTTCCTATCACCGGGGAGCTGTTTTTT.

V gene TRBV3-1 combines with J gene TRBJ1-1; D gene unclear. V was cut by 0 bases and J by 3 bases, with 11 bases left in between. Germline V gene data show CDR1 as LGHDT and CDR2 as YNNKEL (reference sequence). This CDR3 has 15 amino acids. The CDR3 coding sequence is TGTGCCAGCAGCCAAGAAGCCACAGCTTACACTGAAGCTTTCTTT. Protein: CASSQEATAYTEAFF.

The genes are TRBV6-1 and TRBJ1-1; no reliable D call. Germline assignment: CDR1 MNHNS and CDR2 SASEGT. This CDR3 has 15 residues. V was cut by 6 bases and J by 1 base, with 15 bases left in between. The DNA of the CDR3 is TGTGCCAGCAGCCCCGCGTCCCTCAAGAACACTGAAGCTTTCTTT. It yields the protein CASSPASLKNTEAFF.

This clonotype came up many times. The chain uses TRBV20-1 and TRBJ2-5, with D possibly TRBD2 on 5 matching bases. From germline, CDR1 is DFQATT and CDR2 SNEGSKA (reference sequence). The V end was cut by 3 bases, the J end by 5 bases, with 13 bases between. This CDR3 comprises 13 residues. The CDR3 DNA reads TGCAGTGCTAGGACGGAGGTCCCGGAGACCCAGTACTTC. This sequence encodes CSARTEVPETQYF.

There are a few counts of this clonotype. The V call is TRBV6-2 or TRBV6-3, the J call TRBJ1-1; TRBD1 is a possible D gene (5 bases). This CDR3 is 15 amino acids long. V was shortened by 0 bases and J by 3 bases, with 11 bases between the two germline ends. CDR1 and CDR2 from the germline V gene are MNHEY and SVGEGT. CDR3 sequence (DNA): TGTGCCAGCAGTTACTCCCAGGGCTGGGACACTGAAGCTTTCTTT. Translated: CASSYSQGWDTEAFF.

The chain couples TRBV12-3 or TRBV12-4 to TRBJ2-7, with D unresolved. Trimming cost V 6 bases and J 2 bases, with 14 bases left between them. There are 14 residues in the CDR3. Here the CDR3 DNA reads TGTGCCAGCAGGCGTCTATCCCCCCCCTACGAGCAGTACTTC. Protein sequence: CASRRLSPPYEQYF.

V usage is TRBV12-3 or TRBV12-4 and J usage is TRBJ1-4, with a possible D match to TRBD1 (6 bases). The CDR3 is 14 amino acids. The V end was cut by 6 bases, the J end by 7 bases, with 15 bases between. This CDR3 reads CASSRGPGREKLFF. Here the CDR3 DNA reads TGTGCCAGCAGCAGGGGACCTGGACGTGAAAAACTGTTTTTT.